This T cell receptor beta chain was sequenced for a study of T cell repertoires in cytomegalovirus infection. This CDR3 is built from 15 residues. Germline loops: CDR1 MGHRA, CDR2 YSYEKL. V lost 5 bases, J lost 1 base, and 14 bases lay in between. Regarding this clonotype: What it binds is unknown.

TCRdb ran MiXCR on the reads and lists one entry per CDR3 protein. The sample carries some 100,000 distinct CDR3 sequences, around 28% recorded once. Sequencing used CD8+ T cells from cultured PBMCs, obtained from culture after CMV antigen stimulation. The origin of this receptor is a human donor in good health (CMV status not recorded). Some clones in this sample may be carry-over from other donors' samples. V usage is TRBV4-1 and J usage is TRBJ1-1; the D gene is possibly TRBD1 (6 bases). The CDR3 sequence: CASSSRWTENTEAFF. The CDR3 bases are TGCGCCAGCAGCTCAAGATGGACAGAGAACACTGAAGCTTTCTTT.